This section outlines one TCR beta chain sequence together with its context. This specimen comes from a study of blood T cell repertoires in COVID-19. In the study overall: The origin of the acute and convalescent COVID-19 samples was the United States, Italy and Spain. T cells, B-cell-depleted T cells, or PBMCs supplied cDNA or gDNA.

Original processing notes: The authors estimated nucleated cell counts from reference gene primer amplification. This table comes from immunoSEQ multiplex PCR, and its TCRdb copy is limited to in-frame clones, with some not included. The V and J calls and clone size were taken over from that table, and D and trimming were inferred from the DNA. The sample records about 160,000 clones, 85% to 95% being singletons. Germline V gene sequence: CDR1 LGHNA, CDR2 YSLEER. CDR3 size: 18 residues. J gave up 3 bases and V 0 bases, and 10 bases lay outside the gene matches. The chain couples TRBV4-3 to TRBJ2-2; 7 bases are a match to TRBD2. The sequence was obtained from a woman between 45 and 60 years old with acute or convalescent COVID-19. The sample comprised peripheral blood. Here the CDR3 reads CASSQDRREDPHTGELFF. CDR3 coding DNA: TGCGCCAGCAGCCAAGACAGACGGGAGGACCCACACACCGGGGAGCTGTTTTTT.